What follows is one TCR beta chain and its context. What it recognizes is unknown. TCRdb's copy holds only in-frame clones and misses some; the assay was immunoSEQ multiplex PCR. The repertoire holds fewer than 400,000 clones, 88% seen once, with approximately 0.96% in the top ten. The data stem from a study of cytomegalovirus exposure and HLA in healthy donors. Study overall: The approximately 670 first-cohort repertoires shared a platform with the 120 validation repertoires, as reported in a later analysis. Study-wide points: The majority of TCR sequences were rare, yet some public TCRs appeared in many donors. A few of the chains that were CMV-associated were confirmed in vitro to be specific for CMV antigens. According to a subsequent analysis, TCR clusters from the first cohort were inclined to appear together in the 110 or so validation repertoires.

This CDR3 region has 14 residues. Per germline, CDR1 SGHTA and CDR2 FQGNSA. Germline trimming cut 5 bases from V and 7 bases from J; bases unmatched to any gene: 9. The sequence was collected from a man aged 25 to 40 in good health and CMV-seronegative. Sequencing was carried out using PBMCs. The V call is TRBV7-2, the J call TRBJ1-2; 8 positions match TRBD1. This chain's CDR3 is CASSPGQARGGYTF. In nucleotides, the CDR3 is TGTGCCAGCAGCCCGGGACAGGCGAGGGGTGGCTACACCTTC.